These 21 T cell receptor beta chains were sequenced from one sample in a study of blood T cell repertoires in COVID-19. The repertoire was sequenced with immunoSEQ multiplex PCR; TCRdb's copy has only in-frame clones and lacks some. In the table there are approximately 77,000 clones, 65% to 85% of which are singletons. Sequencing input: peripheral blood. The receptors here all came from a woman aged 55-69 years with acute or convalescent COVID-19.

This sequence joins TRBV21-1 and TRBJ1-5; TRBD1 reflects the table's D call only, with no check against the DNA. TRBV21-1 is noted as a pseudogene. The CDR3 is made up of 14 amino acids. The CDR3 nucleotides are TGTGCCAGTCACGGGACAGGGGACAATCAGCCCCAGCATTTT. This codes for CASHGTGDNQPQHF.

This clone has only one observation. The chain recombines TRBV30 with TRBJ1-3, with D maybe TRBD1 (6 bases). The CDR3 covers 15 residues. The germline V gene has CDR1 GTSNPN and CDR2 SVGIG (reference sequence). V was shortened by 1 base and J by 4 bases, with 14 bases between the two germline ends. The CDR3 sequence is CAWSAEGTIGNTIYF. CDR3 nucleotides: TGTGCCTGGAGTGCGGAAGGGACAATCGGAAACACCATATATTTT. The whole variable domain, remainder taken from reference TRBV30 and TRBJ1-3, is SQTIHQWPATLVQPVGSPLSLECTVEGTSNPNLYWYRQAAGRGLQLLFYSVGIGQISSEVPQNLSASRPQDRQFILSSKKLLLSDSGFYLCAWSAEGTIGNTIYFGEGSWLTVV.

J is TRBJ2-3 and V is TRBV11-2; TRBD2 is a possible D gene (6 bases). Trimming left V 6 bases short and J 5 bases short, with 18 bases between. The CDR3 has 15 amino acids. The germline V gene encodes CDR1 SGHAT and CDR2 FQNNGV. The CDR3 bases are TGTGCCAGCAGTAATGGGGGGACGGATAGAGATACGCAGTATTTT. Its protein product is CASSNGGTDRDTQYF.

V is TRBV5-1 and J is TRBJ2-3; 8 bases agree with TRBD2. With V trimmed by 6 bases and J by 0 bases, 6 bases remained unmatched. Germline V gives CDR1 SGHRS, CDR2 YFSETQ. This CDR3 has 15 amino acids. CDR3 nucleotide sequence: TGCGCCAGCATGCAGGCGGGGGGCAGCACAGATACGCAGTATTTT. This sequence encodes CASMQAGGSTDTQYF.

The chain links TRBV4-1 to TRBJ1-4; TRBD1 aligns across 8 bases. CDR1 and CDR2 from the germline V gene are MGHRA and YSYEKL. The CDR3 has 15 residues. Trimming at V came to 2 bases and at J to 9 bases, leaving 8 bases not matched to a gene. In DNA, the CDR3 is TGCGCCAGCAGCCAACCAACCTGGGACAGGCAAAAACTGTTTTTT. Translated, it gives CASSQPTWDRQKLFF.

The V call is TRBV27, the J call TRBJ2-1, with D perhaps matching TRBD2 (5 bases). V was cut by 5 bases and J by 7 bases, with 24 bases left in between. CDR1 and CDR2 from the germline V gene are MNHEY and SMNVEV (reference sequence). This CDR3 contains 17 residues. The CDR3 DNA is TGTGCCAGCAGTCCCTATAGTCCTAGCCCCTGGGAGAATGAGCAGTTCTTC. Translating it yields CASSPYSPSPWENEQFF.

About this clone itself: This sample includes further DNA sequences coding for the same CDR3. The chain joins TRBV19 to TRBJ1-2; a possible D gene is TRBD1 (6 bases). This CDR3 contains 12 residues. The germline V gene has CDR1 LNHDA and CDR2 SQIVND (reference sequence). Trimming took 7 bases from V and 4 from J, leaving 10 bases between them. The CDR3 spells CASTTGSYGYTF. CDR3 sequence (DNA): TGTGCCAGTACAACAGGGAGCTATGGCTACACCTTC.

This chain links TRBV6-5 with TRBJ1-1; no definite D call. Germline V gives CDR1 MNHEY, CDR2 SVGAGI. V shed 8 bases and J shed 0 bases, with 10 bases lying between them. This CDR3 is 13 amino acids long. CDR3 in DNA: TGTGCCAGCCGGAGGAGGTTGAACACTGAAGCTTTCTTT. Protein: CASRRRLNTEAFF.

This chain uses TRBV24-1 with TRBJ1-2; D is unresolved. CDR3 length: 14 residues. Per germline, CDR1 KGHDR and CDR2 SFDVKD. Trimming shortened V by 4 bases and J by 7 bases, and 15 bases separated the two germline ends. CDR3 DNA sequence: TGTGCCACCAGTGACCGAGGCCCGGCGGGTGGCTACACCTTC. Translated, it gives CATSDRGPAGGYTF.

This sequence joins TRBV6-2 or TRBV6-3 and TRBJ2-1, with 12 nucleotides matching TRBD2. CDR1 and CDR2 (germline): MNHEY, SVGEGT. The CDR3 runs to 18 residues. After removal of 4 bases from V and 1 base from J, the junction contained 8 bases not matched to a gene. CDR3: CASSFELAGGHSYNEQFF. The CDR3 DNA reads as TGTGCCAGCAGTTTCGAACTAGCGGGGGGCCATTCCTACAATGAGCAGTTCTTC.

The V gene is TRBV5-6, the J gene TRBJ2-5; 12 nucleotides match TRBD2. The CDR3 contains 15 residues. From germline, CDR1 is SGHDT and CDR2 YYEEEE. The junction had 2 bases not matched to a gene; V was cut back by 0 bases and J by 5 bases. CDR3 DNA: TGTGCCAGCAGCTTGGGACTAGCGGGGGAGGAGACCCAGTACTTC. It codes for CASSLGLAGEETQYF.

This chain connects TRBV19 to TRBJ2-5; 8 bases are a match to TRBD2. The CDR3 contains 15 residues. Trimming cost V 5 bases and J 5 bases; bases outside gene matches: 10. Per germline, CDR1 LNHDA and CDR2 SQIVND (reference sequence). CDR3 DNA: TGTGCCAGTAGTCCCCCGGGGGGGGGCGGGGAGACCCAGTACTTC. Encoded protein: CASSPPGGGGETQYF.

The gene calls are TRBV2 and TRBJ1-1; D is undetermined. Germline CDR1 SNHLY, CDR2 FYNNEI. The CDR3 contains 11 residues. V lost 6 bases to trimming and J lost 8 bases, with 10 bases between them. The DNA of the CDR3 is TGTGCCAGCAGGATACTGTTAGAAGCTTTCTTT. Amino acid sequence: CASRILLEAFF.

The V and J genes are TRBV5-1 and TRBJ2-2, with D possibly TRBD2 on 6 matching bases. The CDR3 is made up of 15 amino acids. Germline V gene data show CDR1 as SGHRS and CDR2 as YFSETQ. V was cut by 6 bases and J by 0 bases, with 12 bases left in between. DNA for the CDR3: TGCGCCAGCAAACTGCGGGGTCCGAACACCGGGGAGCTGTTTTTT. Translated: CASKLRGPNTGELFF.

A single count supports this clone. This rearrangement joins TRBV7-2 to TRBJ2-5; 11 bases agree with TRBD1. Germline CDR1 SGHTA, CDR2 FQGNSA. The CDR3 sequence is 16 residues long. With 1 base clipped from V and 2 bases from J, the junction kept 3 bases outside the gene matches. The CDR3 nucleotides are TGTGCCAGCAGCTTAGTAGGGACAGGGGGACAAGAGACCCAGTACTTC. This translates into CASSLVGTGGQETQYF.

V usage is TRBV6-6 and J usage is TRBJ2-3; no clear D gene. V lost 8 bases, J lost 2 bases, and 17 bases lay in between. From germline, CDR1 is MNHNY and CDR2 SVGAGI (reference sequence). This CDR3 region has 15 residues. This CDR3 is CASRETSDSTDTQYF. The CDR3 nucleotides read TGTGCCAGCCGCGAGACATCCGATTCCACAGATACGCAGTATTTT.

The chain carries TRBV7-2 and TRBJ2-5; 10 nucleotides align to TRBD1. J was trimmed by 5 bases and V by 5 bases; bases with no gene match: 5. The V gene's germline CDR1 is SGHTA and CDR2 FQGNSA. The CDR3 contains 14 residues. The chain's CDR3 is CASSPDRGWETQYF. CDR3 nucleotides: TGTGCCAGCAGCCCGGACAGGGGGTGGGAGACCCAGTACTTC.

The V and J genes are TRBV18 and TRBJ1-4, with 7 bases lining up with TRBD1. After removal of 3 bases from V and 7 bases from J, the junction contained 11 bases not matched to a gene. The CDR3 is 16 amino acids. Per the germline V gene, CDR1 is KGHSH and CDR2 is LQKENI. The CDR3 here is CASSPVEGAGIEKLFF. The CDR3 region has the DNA TGTGCCAGCTCACCGGTTGAGGGGGCCGGAATTGAAAAACTGTTTTTT.

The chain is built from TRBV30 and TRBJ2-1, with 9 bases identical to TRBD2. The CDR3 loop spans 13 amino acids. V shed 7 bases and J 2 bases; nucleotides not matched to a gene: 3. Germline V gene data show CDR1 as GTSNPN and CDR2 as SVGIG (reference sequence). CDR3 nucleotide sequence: TGTGCCTTGAGCGGGGGGCCCTACAATGAGCAGTTCTTC. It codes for CALSGGPYNEQFF.

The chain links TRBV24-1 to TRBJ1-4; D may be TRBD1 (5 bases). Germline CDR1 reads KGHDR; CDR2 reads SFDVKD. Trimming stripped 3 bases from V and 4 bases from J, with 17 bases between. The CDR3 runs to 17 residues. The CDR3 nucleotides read TGTGCCACCAGTGATCCCCGCGGAGGGACCCTTAATGAAAAACTGTTTTTT. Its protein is CATSDPRGGTLNEKLFF.

The CDR3: CSVERGYGYTF. As DNA, the CDR3 is TGCAGCGTTGAACGGGGGTATGGCTACACCTTC. V gene TRBV29-1 combines with J gene TRBJ1-2; D perhaps matches TRBD1 (5 bases). This CDR3 spans 11 amino acids. Trimming shortened V by 2 bases and J by 5 bases, and 6 bases separated the two germline ends. CDR1 and CDR2 from the germline V gene are SQVTM and ANQGSEA.